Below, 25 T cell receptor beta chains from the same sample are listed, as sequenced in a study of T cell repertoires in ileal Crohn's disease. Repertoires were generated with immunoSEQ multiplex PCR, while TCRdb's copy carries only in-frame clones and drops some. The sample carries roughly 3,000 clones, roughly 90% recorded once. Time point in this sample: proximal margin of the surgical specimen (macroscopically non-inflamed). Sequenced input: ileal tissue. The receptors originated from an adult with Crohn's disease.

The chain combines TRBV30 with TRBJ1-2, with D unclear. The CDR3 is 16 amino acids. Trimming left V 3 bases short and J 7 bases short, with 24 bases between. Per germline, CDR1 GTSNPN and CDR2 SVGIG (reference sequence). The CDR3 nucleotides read TGTGCCTGGAGGATCACCGGGATCTTAGTCGCTTCTGGCTACACCTTC. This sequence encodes CAWRITGILVASGYTF. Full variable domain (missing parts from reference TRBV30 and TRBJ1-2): SQTIHQWPATLVQPVGSPLSLECTVEGTSNPNLYWYRQAAGRGLQLLFYSVGIGQISSEVPQNLSASRPQDRQFILSSKKLLLSDSGFYLCAWRITGILVASGYTFGSGTRLTVV.

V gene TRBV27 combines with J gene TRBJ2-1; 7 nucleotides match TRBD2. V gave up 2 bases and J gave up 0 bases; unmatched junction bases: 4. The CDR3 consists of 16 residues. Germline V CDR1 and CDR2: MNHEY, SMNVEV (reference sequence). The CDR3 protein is CASSLDLAASYNEQFF. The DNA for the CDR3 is TGTGCCAGCAGTTTAGACCTAGCGGCCTCCTACAATGAGCAGTTCTTC.

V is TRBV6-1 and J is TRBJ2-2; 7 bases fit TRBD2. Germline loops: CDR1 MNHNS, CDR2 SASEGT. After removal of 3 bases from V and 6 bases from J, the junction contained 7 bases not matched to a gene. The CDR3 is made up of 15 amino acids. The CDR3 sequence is CASSEAGVFAGELFF. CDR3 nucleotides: TGTGCCAGCAGTGAGGCGGGAGTGTTCGCCGGGGAGCTGTTTTTT.

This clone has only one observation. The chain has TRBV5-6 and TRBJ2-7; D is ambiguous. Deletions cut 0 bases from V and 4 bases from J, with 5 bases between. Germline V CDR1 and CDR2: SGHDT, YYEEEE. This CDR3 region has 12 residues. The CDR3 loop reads CASSLGGYEQYF. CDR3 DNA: TGTGCCAGCAGCTTGGGTGGGTACGAGCAGTACTTC.

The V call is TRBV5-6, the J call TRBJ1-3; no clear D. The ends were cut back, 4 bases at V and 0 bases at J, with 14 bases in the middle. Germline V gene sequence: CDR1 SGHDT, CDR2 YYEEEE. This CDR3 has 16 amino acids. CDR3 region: CASSPTTANSGNTIYF. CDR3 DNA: TGTGCCAGCAGCCCGACGACCGCCAACTCTGGAAACACCATATATTTT.

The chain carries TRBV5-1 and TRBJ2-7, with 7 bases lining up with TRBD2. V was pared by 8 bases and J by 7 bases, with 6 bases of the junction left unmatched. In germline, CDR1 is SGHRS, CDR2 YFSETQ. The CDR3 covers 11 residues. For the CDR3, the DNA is TGCGCCAGTCGAACGGGGGGTGAGCAGTACTTC. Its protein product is CASRTGGEQYF.

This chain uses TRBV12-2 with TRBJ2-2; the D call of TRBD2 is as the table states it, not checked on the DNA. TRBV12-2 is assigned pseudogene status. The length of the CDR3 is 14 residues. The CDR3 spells CASRFSGGTGELFF. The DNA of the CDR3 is TGTGCAAGTCGCTTTAGCGGGGGGACCGGGGAGCTGTTTTTT.

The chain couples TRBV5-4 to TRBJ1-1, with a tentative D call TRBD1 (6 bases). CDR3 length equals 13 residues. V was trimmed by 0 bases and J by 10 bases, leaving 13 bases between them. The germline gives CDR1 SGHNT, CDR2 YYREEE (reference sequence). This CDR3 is CASSLEAGTRAFF. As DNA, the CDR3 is TGTGCCAGCAGCTTGGAGGCAGGGACACGAGCTTTCTTT.

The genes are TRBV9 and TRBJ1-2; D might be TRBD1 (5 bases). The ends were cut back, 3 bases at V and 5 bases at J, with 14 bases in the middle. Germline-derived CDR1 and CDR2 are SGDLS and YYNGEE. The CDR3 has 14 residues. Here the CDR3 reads CASSEHGGEYGYTF. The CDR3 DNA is TGTGCCAGCAGCGAGCATGGGGGGGAATATGGCTACACCTTC. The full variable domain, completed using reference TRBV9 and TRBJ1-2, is DSGVTQTPKHLITATGQRVTLRCSPRSGDLSVYWYQQSLDQGLQFLIQYYNGEERAKGNILERFSAQQFPDLHSELNLSSLELGDSALYFCASSEHGGEYGYTFGSGTRLTVV.

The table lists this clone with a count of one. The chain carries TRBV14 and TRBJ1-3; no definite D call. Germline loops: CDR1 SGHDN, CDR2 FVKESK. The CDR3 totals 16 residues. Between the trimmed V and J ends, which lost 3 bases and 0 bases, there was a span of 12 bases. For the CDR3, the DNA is TGTGCCAGCAGCCAGAGGACGGGAGGCTCTGGAAACACCATATATTTT. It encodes CASSQRTGGSGNTIYF.

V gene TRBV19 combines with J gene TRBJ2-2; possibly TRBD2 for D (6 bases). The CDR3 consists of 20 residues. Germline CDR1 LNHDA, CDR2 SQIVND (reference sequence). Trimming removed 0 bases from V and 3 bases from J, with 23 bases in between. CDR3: CASSIDGWSAPGGHTGELFF. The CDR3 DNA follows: TGTGCCAGTAGTATAGATGGCTGGAGCGCTCCCGGGGGACACACCGGGGAGCTGTTTTTT.

The CDR3 here is CASTDMISGNTIYF. The DNA of the CDR3 is TGTGCCAGCACTGATATGATCTCTGGAAACACCATATATTTT. The chain couples TRBV11-2 to TRBJ1-3; D gene ambiguous. The germline CDR1 and CDR2 sequences are SGHAT and FQNNGV. V was trimmed by 7 bases and J by 0 bases, leaving 10 bases between them. The CDR3 is made up of 14 amino acids.

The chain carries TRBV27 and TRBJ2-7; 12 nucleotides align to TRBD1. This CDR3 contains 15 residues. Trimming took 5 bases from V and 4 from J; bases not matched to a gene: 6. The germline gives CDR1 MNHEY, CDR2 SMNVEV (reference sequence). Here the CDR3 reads CASSRKGQGAYEQYF. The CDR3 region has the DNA TGTGCCAGCAGTCGCAAGGGACAGGGGGCTTACGAGCAGTACTTC.

The CDR3 nucleotides read TGTGCCAGCAGCGTGACAGGGGACCAAGAGACCCAGTACTTC. Translated, it gives CASSVTGDQETQYF. The chain carries TRBV7-6 and TRBJ2-5; 8 bases are a match to TRBD1. This CDR3 contains 14 residues. The germline V gene encodes CDR1 SGHVS and CDR2 FNYEAQ. Trimming cost V 5 bases and J 0 bases; bases outside gene matches: 2. Full variable domain (rest looked up from reference TRBV7-6 and TRBJ2-5): GAGVSQSPRYKVTKRGQDVALRCDPISGHVSLYWYRQALGQGPEFLTYFNYEAQQDKSGLPNDRFSAERPEGSISTLTIQRTEQRDSAMYRCASSVTGDQETQYFGPGTRLLVL.

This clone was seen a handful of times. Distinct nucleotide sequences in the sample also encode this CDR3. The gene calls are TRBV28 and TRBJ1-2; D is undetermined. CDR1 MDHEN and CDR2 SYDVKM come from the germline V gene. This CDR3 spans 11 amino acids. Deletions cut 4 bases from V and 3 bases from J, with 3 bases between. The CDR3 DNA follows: TGTGCCAGCAGTTCCGACTATGGCTACACCTTC. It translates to CASSSDYGYTF.

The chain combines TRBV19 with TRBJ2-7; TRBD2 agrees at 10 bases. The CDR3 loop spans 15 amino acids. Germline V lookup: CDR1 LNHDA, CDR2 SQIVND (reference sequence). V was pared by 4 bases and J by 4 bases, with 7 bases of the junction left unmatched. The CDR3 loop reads CASSRPSGRGYEQYF. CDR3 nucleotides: TGTGCCAGTAGTAGACCCAGCGGGAGGGGGTACGAGCAGTACTTC.

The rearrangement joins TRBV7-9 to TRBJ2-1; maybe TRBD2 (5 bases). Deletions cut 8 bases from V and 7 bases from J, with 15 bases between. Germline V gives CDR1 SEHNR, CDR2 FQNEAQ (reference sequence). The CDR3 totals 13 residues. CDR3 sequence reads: CASRRPGGNEQFF. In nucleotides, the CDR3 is TGTGCCAGCCGTAGGCCCGGAGGAAATGAGCAGTTCTTC. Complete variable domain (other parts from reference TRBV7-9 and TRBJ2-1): DTGVSQNPRHKITKRGQNVTFRCDPISEHNRLYWYRQTLGQGPEFLTYFQNEAQLEKSRLLSDRFSAERPKGSFSTLEIQRTEQGDSAMYLCASRRPGGNEQFFGPGTRLTVL.

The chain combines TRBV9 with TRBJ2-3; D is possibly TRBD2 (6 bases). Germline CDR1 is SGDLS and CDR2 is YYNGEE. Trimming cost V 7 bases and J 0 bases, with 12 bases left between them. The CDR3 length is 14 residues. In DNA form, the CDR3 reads TGTGCCAGCTCAAAGAGCGGGAGCACAGATACGCAGTATTTT. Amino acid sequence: CASSKSGSTDTQYF.

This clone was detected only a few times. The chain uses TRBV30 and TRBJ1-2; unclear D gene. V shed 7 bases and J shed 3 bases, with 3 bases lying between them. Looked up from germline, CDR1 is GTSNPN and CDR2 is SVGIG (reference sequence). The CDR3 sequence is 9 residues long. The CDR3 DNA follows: TGTGCCTTAGACTATGGCTACACCTTC. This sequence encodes CALDYGYTF.

CDR3 coding DNA: TGTGCCTGGAGTGCACCCGGGACTAGGGGGGAGACCCAGTACTTC. Protein: CAWSAPGTRGETQYF. V is TRBV30 and J is TRBJ2-5, with 8 bases matching TRBD2. The J segment lost 5 bases and the V segment lost 1 base, leaving 9 bases of the junction unmatched. The length of the CDR3 is 15 residues. In germline, CDR1 is GTSNPN, CDR2 SVGIG (reference sequence).

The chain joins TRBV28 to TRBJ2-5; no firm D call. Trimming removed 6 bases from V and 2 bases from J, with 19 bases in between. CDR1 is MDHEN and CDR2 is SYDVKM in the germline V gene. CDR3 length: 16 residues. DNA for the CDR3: TGTGCCAGCAGCTCCTCATGGGCGGCGGTTCAAGAGACCCAGTACTTC. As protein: CASSSSWAAVQETQYF.

The CDR3 region has the DNA TGTGCCAGCAGCGCAGATACGCGGGAGAGGAGGCAGTACTTC. It translates to CASSADTRERRQYF. The chain is built from TRBV9 and TRBJ2-7; TRBD2 aligns across 7 bases. V shed 3 bases, J shed 9 bases, and the junction held 12 bases outside the gene matches. In germline, CDR1 is SGDLS, CDR2 YYNGEE. The CDR3 totals 14 residues.

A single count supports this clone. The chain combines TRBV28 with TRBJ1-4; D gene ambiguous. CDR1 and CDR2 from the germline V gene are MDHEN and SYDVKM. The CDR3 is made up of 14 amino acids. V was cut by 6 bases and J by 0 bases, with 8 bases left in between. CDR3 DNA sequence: TGTGCCAGCAGCCGGCGCCCAACTAATGAAAAACTGTTTTTT. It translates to CASSRRPTNEKLFF.

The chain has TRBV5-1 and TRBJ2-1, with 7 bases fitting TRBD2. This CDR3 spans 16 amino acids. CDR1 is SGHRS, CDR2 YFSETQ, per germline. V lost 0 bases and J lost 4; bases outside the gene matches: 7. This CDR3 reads CASSLELSGSYNEQFF. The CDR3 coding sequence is TGCGCCAGCAGCTTGGAACTTAGCGGGTCTTACAATGAGCAGTTCTTC.

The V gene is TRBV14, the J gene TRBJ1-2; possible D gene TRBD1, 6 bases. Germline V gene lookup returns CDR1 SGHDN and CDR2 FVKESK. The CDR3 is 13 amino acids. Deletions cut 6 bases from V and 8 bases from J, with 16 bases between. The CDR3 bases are TGTGCCAGCAGTCCCTTGGGGGCGCGGGGCTACACCTTC. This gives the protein CASSPLGARGYTF.